These T cell receptor beta chains were read from a single sample in a study of blood T cell repertoires in COVID-19. Repertoires were generated with immunoSEQ multiplex PCR, while TCRdb's copy carries only in-frame clones and drops some. The sample lists 150,000 to 200,000 clones, about 85% occurring once. Sequenced: peripheral blood. The receptors come from a young man with acute or convalescent COVID-19. Both conserved end residues are part of each CDR3. A D gene is named only where the DNA matches it firmly. Expanded clones get a size class; other rows say once, few or many, or leave the size out.

V gene: TRBV11-2
J gene: TRBJ1-5
clone size: .
D gene: .
CDR3 length: 14
CDR3 protein: CASSLDRGTGPQHF
CDR3 DNA: TGTGCCAGCAGCTTAGATAGGGGCACGGGGCCCCAGCATTTT

V gene: TRBV6-5
J gene: TRBJ1-1
clone size: .
D gene: TRBD1
CDR3 length: 13
CDR3 protein: CASSGQENTEAFF
CDR3 DNA: TGTGCCAGCAGCGGACAGGAGAACACTGAAGCTTTCTTT

V gene: TRBV6-6
J gene: TRBJ1-1
clone size: .
D gene: .
CDR3 length: 14
CDR3 protein: CASTAGGMNTEAFF
CDR3 DNA: TGTGCCAGCACCGCGGGCGGAATGAACACTGAAGCTTTCTTT

V gene: TRBV28
J gene: TRBJ1-5
clone size: .
D gene: .
CDR3 length: 12
CDR3 protein: CASSRPLGPQHF
CDR3 DNA: TGTGCCAGCAGTCGACCGCTAGGGCCCCAGCATTTT

V gene: TRBV7-2
J gene: TRBJ1-1
clone size: .
D gene: TRBD1
CDR3 length: 14
CDR3 protein: CASSSSTGVTEAFF
CDR3 DNA: TGTGCCAGCAGCTCGTCGACAGGGGTCACTGAAGCTTTCTTT

V gene: TRBV25-1
J gene: TRBJ2-1
clone size: .
D gene: TRBD1
CDR3 length: 13
CDR3 protein: CASRQGSRNEQFF
CDR3 DNA: TGTGCCAGCAGACAGGGGTCCCGCAATGAGCAGTTCTTC

V gene: TRBV30
J gene: TRBJ1-1
clone size: .
D gene: .
CDR3 length: 13
CDR3 protein: CAWSGGARTEAFF
CDR3 DNA: TGTGCCTGGAGCGGAGGGGCGCGGACTGAAGCTTTCTTT

V gene: TRBV28
J gene: TRBJ1-1
clone size: .
D gene: TRBD1
CDR3 length: 15
CDR3 protein: CASTLPGTVNTEAFF
CDR3 DNA: TGTGCCAGCACCCTCCCCGGGACAGTGAACACTGAAGCTTTCTTT

V gene: TRBV2
J gene: TRBJ2-1
clone size: .
D gene: TRBD2
CDR3 length: 14
CDR3 protein: CASKSNGGALEQFF
CDR3 DNA: TGTGCCAGCAAGTCTAACGGGGGGGCCCTTGAGCAGTTCTTC

V gene: TRBV10-3
J gene: TRBJ2-7
clone size: few
D gene: TRBD1
CDR3 length: 13
CDR3 protein: CATTRDRDYEQYF
CDR3 DNA: TGTGCCACCACCCGGGACAGGGACTACGAGCAGTACTTC

V gene: TRBV5-1
J gene: TRBJ1-6
clone size: .
D gene: .
CDR3 length: 16
CDR3 protein: CASSLAADITNSPLHF
CDR3 DNA: TGCGCCAGCAGCTTGGCCGCGGACATAACAAATTCACCCCTCCACTTT

V gene: TRBV30
J gene: TRBJ2-7
clone size: .
D gene: TRBD1
CDR3 length: 13
CDR3 protein: CAWSPRGLNEQYF
CDR3 DNA: TGTGCCTGGAGTCCAAGGGGGCTGAACGAGCAGTACTTC

V gene: TRBV7-2
J gene: TRBJ1-1
clone size: .
D gene: TRBD1
CDR3 length: 15
CDR3 protein: CASTLQGGRSTEAFF
CDR3 DNA: TGTGCCAGCACCTTACAGGGGGGAAGGAGCACTGAAGCTTTCTTT

V gene: TRBV12-3/TRBV12-4
J gene: TRBJ1-1
clone size: .
D gene: .
CDR3 length: 13
CDR3 protein: CASTKQMNTEAFF
CDR3 DNA: TGTGCCAGCACCAAACAGATGAACACTGAAGCTTTCTTT

V gene: TRBV7-9
J gene: TRBJ1-4
clone size: .
D gene: TRBD1
CDR3 length: 14
CDR3 protein: CASTLPGQEEKLFF
CDR3 DNA: TGTGCCAGCACCTTACCTGGACAGGAAGAAAAACTGTTTTTT

V gene: TRBV7-8
J gene: TRBJ2-5
clone size: .
D gene: TRBD1
CDR3 length: 15
CDR3 protein: CASSLAGQGQETQYF
CDR3 DNA: TGTGCCAGCAGCTTAGCTGGACAGGGACAAGAGACCCAGTACTTC

V gene: TRBV7-3
J gene: TRBJ2-5
clone size: .
D gene: .
CDR3 length: 13
CDR3 protein: CASSPGSQETQYF
CDR3 DNA: TGTGCCAGCAGCCCAGGGTCACAAGAGACCCAGTACTTC

V gene: TRBV5-4
J gene: TRBJ2-3
clone size: .
D gene: .
CDR3 length: 12
CDR3 protein: CAGGGGTDTQYF
CDR3 DNA: TGTGCCGGCGGGGGCGGCACAGATACGCAGTATTTT

V gene: TRBV7-3
J gene: TRBJ2-1
clone size: .
D gene: .
CDR3 length: 15
CDR3 protein: CASSLGAASYNEQFF
CDR3 DNA: TGTGCCAGCAGCTTAGGGGCAGCCTCCTACAATGAGCAGTTCTTC

V gene: TRBV19
J gene: TRBJ1-5
clone size: once
D gene: TRBD1
CDR3 length: 18
CDR3 protein: CASSKRTGPSHSNQPQHF
CDR3 DNA: TGTGCCAGTAGTAAACGGACAGGGCCGAGCCATAGCAATCAGCCCCAGCATTTT

V gene: TRBV11-2
J gene: TRBJ2-3
clone size: .
D gene: TRBD1
CDR3 length: 13
CDR3 protein: CASRAQGNYTQYF
CDR3 DNA: TGTGCCAGCAGAGCACAGGGGAACTATACGCAGTATTTT

V gene: TRBV10-3
J gene: TRBJ1-4
clone size: once
D gene: .
CDR3 length: 17
CDR3 protein: CAISESTSGATNEKLFF
CDR3 DNA: TGTGCCATCAGTGAGTCGACCTCGGGGGCAACTAATGAAAAACTGTTTTTT

V gene: TRBV11-2
J gene: TRBJ1-1
clone size: .
D gene: .
CDR3 length: 14
CDR3 protein: CASSSPTKVAEAFF
CDR3 DNA: TGTGCCAGCAGCTCGCCGACTAAAGTCGCTGAAGCTTTCTTT

V gene: TRBV30
J gene: TRBJ1-5
clone size: few
D gene: TRBD1
CDR3 length: 13
CDR3 protein: CAWTTGANQPQHF
CDR3 DNA: TGTGCCTGGACTACAGGGGCCAATCAGCCCCAGCATTTT

V gene: TRBV6-1
J gene: TRBJ1-2
clone size: .
D gene: .
CDR3 length: 15
CDR3 protein: CASSEGTDYNYGYTF
CDR3 DNA: TGTGCCAGCAGTGAAGGGACAGACTATAACTATGGCTACACCTTC

V gene: TRBV29-1
J gene: TRBJ2-1
clone size: .
D gene: TRBD2
CDR3 length: 14
CDR3 protein: CSVDKVAGGSEQFF
CDR3 DNA: TGCAGCGTTGATAAGGTAGCGGGGGGGAGTGAGCAGTTCTTC

V gene: TRBV13
J gene: TRBJ1-1
clone size: .
D gene: .
CDR3 length: 14
CDR3 protein: CASSLVGGRSEAFF
CDR3 DNA: TGTGCCAGCAGCTTAGTCGGGGGGAGATCTGAAGCTTTCTTT

V gene: TRBV12-5
J gene: TRBJ2-3
clone size: .
D gene: .
CDR3 length: 14
CDR3 protein: CASGDGHVTDTQYF
CDR3 DNA: TGTGCTAGTGGTGACGGACATGTAACAGATACGCAGTATTTT

V gene: TRBV2
J gene: TRBJ1-2
clone size: .
D gene: TRBD1
CDR3 length: 14
CDR3 protein: CASTRQGRSGGYTF
CDR3 DNA: TGTGCCAGCACCCGACAGGGCCGGTCTGGCGGCTACACCTTC

V gene: TRBV11-2
J gene: TRBJ1-2
clone size: .
D gene: .
CDR3 length: 13
CDR3 protein: CASSLAEDYGYTF
CDR3 DNA: TGTGCCAGCAGCTTAGCAGAGGACTATGGCTACACCTTC

V gene: TRBV7-6
J gene: TRBJ1-3
clone size: few
D gene: TRBD1
CDR3 length: 16
CDR3 protein: CASSTQGQGIRNTIYF
CDR3 DNA: TGTGCCAGCAGCACACAGGGACAGGGAATTCGAAACACCATATATTTT

V gene: TRBV30
J gene: TRBJ1-2
clone size: .
D gene: TRBD1
CDR3 length: 15
CDR3 protein: CAWIPGQGVSYGYTF
CDR3 DNA: TGTGCCTGGATTCCCGGACAGGGGGTTTCTTATGGCTACACCTTC

V gene: TRBV11-2
J gene: TRBJ2-5
clone size: .
D gene: TRBD2
CDR3 length: 16
CDR3 protein: CASSKLAGGPQETQYF
CDR3 DNA: TGTGCCAGCAGCAAACTAGCGGGGGGCCCTCAAGAGACCCAGTACTTC

V gene: TRBV25-1
J gene: TRBJ2-4
clone size: .
D gene: .
CDR3 length: 18
CDR3 protein: CASSGGGLNLSAKNIQYF
CDR3 DNA: TGTGCCAGCAGTGGGGGGGGGCTCAACCTCTCAGCCAAAAACATTCAGTACTTC

V gene: TRBV29-1
J gene: TRBJ1-3
clone size: .
D gene: TRBD1
CDR3 length: 12
CDR3 protein: CSGGQTGNTIYF
CDR3 DNA: TGCAGCGGGGGACAGACTGGAAACACCATATATTTT

V gene: TRBV30
J gene: TRBJ1-5
clone size: .
D gene: TRBD1
CDR3 length: 15
CDR3 protein: CAWRPTGEGNQPQHF
CDR3 DNA: TGTGCCTGGAGACCAACAGGGGAGGGCAATCAGCCCCAGCATTTT

V gene: TRBV2
J gene: TRBJ1-5
clone size: .
D gene: .
CDR3 length: 17
CDR3 protein: CASSEALQGTRGQPQHF
CDR3 DNA: TGTGCCAGCAGTGAAGCGCTTCAGGGCACACGAGGTCAGCCCCAGCATTTT

V gene: TRBV6-6
J gene: TRBJ2-7
clone size: .
D gene: TRBD1
CDR3 length: 13
CDR3 protein: CASSRGQIYEQYF
CDR3 DNA: TGTGCCAGCAGCAGGGGACAGATATACGAGCAGTACTTC

V gene: TRBV2
J gene: TRBJ1-2
clone size: .
D gene: .
CDR3 length: 15
CDR3 protein: CASRASGVSVYGYTF
CDR3 DNA: TGTGCCAGCAGGGCGTCAGGGGTCTCTGTCTATGGCTACACCTTC

V gene: TRBV9
J gene: TRBJ2-3
clone size: .
D gene: .
CDR3 length: 17
CDR3 protein: CASSTRGRTPSTDTQYF
CDR3 DNA: TGTGCCAGCAGCACAAGAGGAAGGACTCCGAGCACAGATACGCAGTATTTT

V gene: TRBV30
J gene: TRBJ1-1
clone size: once
D gene: .
CDR3 length: 12
CDR3 protein: CAWGFNTDKAFF
CDR3 DNA: TGTGCCTGGGGTTTCAATACCGACAAAGCTTTCTTT

V gene: TRBV7-9
J gene: TRBJ1-1
clone size: .
D gene: .
CDR3 length: 13
CDR3 protein: CASRLGASTEAFF
CDR3 DNA: TGTGCCAGCAGGTTGGGGGCGAGTACTGAAGCTTTCTTT

V gene: TRBV6-1
J gene: TRBJ1-1
clone size: .
D gene: .
CDR3 length: 13
CDR3 protein: CASSEKGVTEAFF
CDR3 DNA: TGTGCCAGCAGTGAAAAGGGGGTCACTGAAGCTTTCTTT

V gene: TRBV9
J gene: TRBJ1-5
clone size: .
D gene: .
CDR3 length: 14
CDR3 protein: CASADSNSNQPQHF
CDR3 DNA: TGTGCCAGCGCCGACAGTAATAGCAATCAGCCCCAGCATTTT

V gene: TRBV5-1
J gene: TRBJ2-1
clone size: .
D gene: .
CDR3 length: 18
CDR3 protein: CASSSGTLREGNYNEQFF
CDR3 DNA: TGCGCCAGCAGCTCAGGGACACTCAGAGAGGGGAACTACAATGAGCAGTTCTTC

V gene: TRBV18
J gene: TRBJ1-5
clone size: .
D gene: .
CDR3 length: 15
CDR3 protein: CASSPQGVSNQPQHF
CDR3 DNA: TGTGCCAGCTCACCACAGGGAGTAAGCAATCAGCCCCAGCATTTT

V gene: TRBV27
J gene: TRBJ1-5
clone size: .
D gene: .
CDR3 length: 11
CDR3 protein: CASSLSGQELF
CDR3 DNA: TGTGCCAGCAGTTTATCCGGACAAGAGCTGTTT

V gene: TRBV6-5
J gene: TRBJ1-5
clone size: .
D gene: .
CDR3 length: 13
CDR3 protein: CASSPGGGQPQHF
CDR3 DNA: TGTGCCAGCAGCCCCGGGGGGGGTCAGCCCCAGCATTTT

V gene: TRBV6-5
J gene: TRBJ1-6
clone size: .
D gene: TRBD1
CDR3 length: 15
CDR3 protein: CASSRSRDSNSPLHF
CDR3 DNA: TGTGCCAGCAGTCGTTCCCGGGACAGCAATTCACCCCTCCACTTT

V gene: TRBV6-1
J gene: TRBJ1-3
clone size: few
D gene: .
CDR3 length: 16
CDR3 protein: CASSEERRSSGNTIYF
CDR3 DNA: TGTGCCAGCAGTGAAGAACGGAGGAGCTCTGGAAACACCATATATTTT